This T cell receptor (beta chain) was captured in a study of molecular identifiers for immune sequencing clone quantification. The study, taken as a whole, reports: Under 1% of molecules in naive cells, but over 99% of effector molecules, belonged to clones above 20 RNA copies. Jurkat TCR RNA that was spiked in from one cell was reportedly detectable among some 980,000 naive cells.

This clonotype came up many times. Its antigen remains unknown. TCRdb fed the PCR reads into MiXCR, producing one record per CDR3 protein. The table shows 30,000 to 40,000 distinct CDR3 sequences, with about 20% occurring only once. From germline, CDR1 is SEHNR and CDR2 FQNEAQ (reference sequence). Trimming at V came to 3 bases and at J to 4 bases, leaving 5 bases not matched to a gene. The CDR3 contains 14 residues. Material for sequencing was naive CD8+ T cells from blood, with Jurkat cell RNA spiked in. The subset is: FACS-sorted CD8+CD4-CCR7+CD45RA+ naive T cells. The V call is TRBV7-9, the J call TRBJ2-5; TRBD1 matches at 7 bases. The receptor was derived from a human donor in good health. Some libraries in this study had Jurkat cell RNA spiked in. The DNA of the CDR3 is TGTGCCAGCAGCTTCAAGGGGGCCTTAGAGACCCAGTACTTC. It yields the protein CASSFKGALETQYF.